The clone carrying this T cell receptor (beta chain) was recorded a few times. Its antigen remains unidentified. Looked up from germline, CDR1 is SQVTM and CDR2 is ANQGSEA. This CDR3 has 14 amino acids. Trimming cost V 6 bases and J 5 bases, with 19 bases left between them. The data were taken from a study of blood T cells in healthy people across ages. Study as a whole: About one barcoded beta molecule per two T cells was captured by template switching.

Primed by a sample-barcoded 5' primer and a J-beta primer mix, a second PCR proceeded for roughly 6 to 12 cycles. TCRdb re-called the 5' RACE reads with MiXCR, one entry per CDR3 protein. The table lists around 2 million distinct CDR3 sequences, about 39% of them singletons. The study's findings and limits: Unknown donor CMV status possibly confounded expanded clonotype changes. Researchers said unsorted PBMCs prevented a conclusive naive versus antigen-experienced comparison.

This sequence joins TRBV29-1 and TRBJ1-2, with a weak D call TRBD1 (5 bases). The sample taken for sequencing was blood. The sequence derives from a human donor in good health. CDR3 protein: CSVVHGTGTYGYTF. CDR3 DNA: TGCAGCGTCGTTCATGGCACAGGAACTTATGGCTACACCTTC. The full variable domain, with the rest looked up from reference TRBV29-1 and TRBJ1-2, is SAVISQKPSRDICQRGTSLTIQCQVDSQVTMMFWYRQQPGQSLTLIATANQGSEATYESGFVIDKFPISRPNLTFSTLTVSNMSPEDSSIYLCSVVHGTGTYGYTFGSGTRLTVV.